The clone carrying this T cell receptor beta chain occurred many times. This sample was included in a study of low-dose radiotherapy and immunotherapy resistance in tumors. This sample's time point: before trial treatment. TCRs underwent roughly 19 PCR cycles of amplification with a constant-region primer and V-primer adapter. Each CDR3 protein is one row after TCRdb ran MiXCR on the reads. The sample contains tens of thousands of distinct CDR3 sequences, approximately 12% of which appear only once. The sequencing used PBMCs, collected before treatment. The TCR was taken from a female donor with ovarian cancer.

CDR3 in DNA: TGTGCCAGCAGCTCCAGGGACAGGACTGACTCACCCCTCCACTTT. This encodes CASSSRDRTDSPLHF. The chain uses TRBV7-6 and TRBJ1-6; 8 nucleotides agree with TRBD1. Looked up from germline, CDR1 is SGHVS and CDR2 is FNYEAQ. The CDR3 runs 15 residues. The V segment lost 4 bases and the J segment 10 bases; nucleotides outside the gene matches: 9.